Sequencing of this T cell receptor (beta chain) was carried out in a study of tumor-infiltrating lymphocytes in oesophageal squamous cell carcinoma. The CDR3 is 17 amino acids. Germline lookup yields CDR1 SGHTA and CDR2 FQGNSA. V lost 1 base, J lost 1 base, and 4 bases stayed unmatched. TCRdb reprocessed the PCR reads via MiXCR and lists one record per CDR3 protein. The repertoire has 9,000 or so distinct CDR3 sequences, roughly 70% of them found once; the top ten carry just over 35%. This TCR was sampled from a female donor with esophageal squamous cell carcinoma. The sequenced sample was esophageal tumor tissue. The rearrangement links TRBV7-2 to TRBJ2-5; 12 bases are a match to TRBD2. This CDR3 reads CASSLVASGRGQETQYF. CDR3 DNA: TGTGCCAGCAGCTTAGTTGCTAGCGGGAGGGGCCAAGAGACCCAGTACTTC.